This TCR beta chain was observed in a study of molecular identifiers for immune sequencing clone quantification. Points from the study as a whole: Clones that had above 20 RNA copies took up over 97% of effector molecules but under 1% in naive cells.

Via MiXCR, TCRdb re-called the PCR reads, giving one row per CDR3 protein. The table records roughly 90,000 distinct CDR3 sequences, around a fifth of them present only once. This clonotype was seen ten or more times. Its antigen is as yet unknown. CDR3 size: 15 residues. Germline V CDR1 and CDR2: SGHVS, FNYEAQ. V lost 5 bases and J 4 bases, leaving 14 bases between the germline ends. The rearrangement joins TRBV7-6 to TRBJ2-2; D is unresolved. The clonotype originates from a human donor in good health. Some libraries in this study had Jurkat cell RNA spiked in. The sequencing sample was made of naive CD8+ T cells from blood, with Jurkat cell RNA spiked in. The sample's subset: FACS-sorted CD8+CD4-CCR7+CD45RA+ naive T cells. The CDR3 region is CASSLPFRSTGELFF. The DNA of the CDR3 is TGTGCCAGCAGCCTCCCCTTTCGGTCCACCGGGGAGCTGTTTTTT.